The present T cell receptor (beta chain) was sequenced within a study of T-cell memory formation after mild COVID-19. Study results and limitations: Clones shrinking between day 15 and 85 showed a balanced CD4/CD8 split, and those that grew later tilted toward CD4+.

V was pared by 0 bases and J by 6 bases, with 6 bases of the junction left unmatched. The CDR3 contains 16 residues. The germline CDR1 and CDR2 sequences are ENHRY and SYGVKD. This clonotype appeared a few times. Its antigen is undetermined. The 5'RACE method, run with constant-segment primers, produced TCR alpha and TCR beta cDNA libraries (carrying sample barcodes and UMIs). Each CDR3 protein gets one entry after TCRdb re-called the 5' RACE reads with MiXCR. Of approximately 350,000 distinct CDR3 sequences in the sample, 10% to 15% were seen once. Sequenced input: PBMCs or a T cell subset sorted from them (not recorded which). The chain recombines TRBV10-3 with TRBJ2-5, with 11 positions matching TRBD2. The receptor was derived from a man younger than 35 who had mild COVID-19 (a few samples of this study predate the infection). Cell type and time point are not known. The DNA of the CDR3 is TGTGCCATCAGTGAGTCGGTCGCTAGCGGGGGGAAGACCCAGTACTTC. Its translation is CAISESVASGGKTQYF.